This TCR beta chain was sequenced during a study of blood T cell repertoires in COVID-19. Study context: The United States, Italy and Spain were the sources of the acute and convalescent COVID-19 samples. T cells, B-cell-depleted T cells, or PBMCs provided the cDNA or gDNA that served as material.

Original data processing: Reference gene primer amplification in the assay estimated nucleated cell counts. Only in-frame clones appear in the TCRdb table, and some are missing; sequencing was by immunoSEQ multiplex PCR. Clonal size and the V and J genes are those of that table, whereas D and trimming came from the DNA. This sample has approximately 90,000 clones, with approximately 80% found just once. Input material: peripheral blood. This sequence was found in an elderly woman with active or convalescent COVID-19.

The CDR3 DNA reads TGTGCCAGCTCACCCGGACAGGGGGGGGTGGACACTGAAGCTTTCTTT. Its translation: CASSPGQGGVDTEAFF. This chain connects TRBV18 to TRBJ1-1; 10 bases are a match to TRBD1. CDR1 and CDR2 (germline): KGHSH, LQKENI. The CDR3 length is 16 residues. V lost 3 bases and J lost 3; bases outside the gene matches: 7.